The following is a T cell receptor (beta chain) sequence with its context. Its antigen target is currently unknown. Base-call qualities are not available, and no considerably larger clone is one nucleotide away. This specimen belongs to a study of blood T cell repertoires in COVID-19 (dated by TCRdb to about 2020). Looking at the study overall: Samples covering the acute and convalescent phases of COVID-19 were provided by collaborators in the United States, Italy and Spain. Deeply sampled blood TCRbeta repertoires from subjects exposed to, actively infected with, or recovered from COVID-19 were included in the dataset. A de-identified subject ID, COVID-19 status, age in years and sex were almost always included in the sample metadata. A freely available public database, intended as a resource for researchers studying the immune response to SARS-CoV-2, is where the repertoires were released. The prospective study material was composed of cDNA or gDNA derived from T cells, B-cell-depleted T cells, or PBMCs. The samples were drawn from the first 160 participants of the ongoing ImmuneRACE study and from some 1,300 subjects provided by 6 global collaborators. Where available, HLA class I and class II types were taken from metadata supplied by the sample provider and were not determined by assay-based typing. General study outcomes and caveats: Clinical and demographic metadata were provided uncurated, with the amount varying by source and participant.

Each collaborating institution followed its own protocols to collect whole blood in K2EDTA tubes. For TCRbeta analysis, collaborators shipped samples as frozen whole blood, isolated PBMCs, or DNA extracted from either of those sample types. TCRbeta CDR3 regions were amplified from genomic DNA using the immunoSEQ Assay, a bias-controlled multiplex PCR. The authors' analysis ran thus. The number of nucleated cells in each sample was estimated by amplification of reference gene primers within the assay. Sequence reads were collapsed and filtered to measure the absolute abundance of every unique TCRbeta CDR3 rearrangement. For each sample, productive Simpson clonality was calculated by taking the square root of Simpson's diversity index across productive rearrangements. TCRdb took this table from immuneACCESS and kept in-frame rearrangements with V and J called. Such tables lack part of the clones; where checked against another copy, unresolved V genes explain under half of the gap, and the rest is unexplained. The D gene and trimming were derived from the DNA, and the V and J assignments and clone size from that table. In this sample the table shows under 75,000 clones, around 90% of which occur a single time. The ten largest account for about 13% of the sample.

The CDR3 spans 15 residues, from the cysteine through the phenylalanine. The read is trimmed to its CDR3 DNA, 45 bases read in frame from base 1. Cut back by 0 bases and 2 bases, the V and J ends lie 10 bases apart. CDR1 and CDR2 are drawn from the germline V gene: LGHNA, YSLEER. This clonotype was obtained from a man in his sixties with active COVID-19. Source material: peripheral blood. This chain joins TRBV4-3 to TRBJ1-1, with TRBD1 as a weak D call on 6 bases. CDR3 region: CASSQDRDINTEAFF. The bases read TGCGCCAGCAGCCAAGATCGGGACATAAACACTGAAGCTTTCTTT.